This T cell receptor (beta chain) was sequenced in a study of blood T cells in healthy people across ages. A J-beta primer mix and a sample-barcoded 5' primer were used in a second PCR of roughly 6 to 11 cycles. Each cDNA molecule was tagged by a template-switch adaptor with 12 random nucleotides. TCRdb reprocessed the 5' RACE reads with MiXCR, giving one entry per CDR3 protein. The table shows hundreds of thousands of distinct CDR3 sequences, with roughly 50% occurring only once. CDR1 and CDR2 (germline): DFQATT, SNEGSKA (reference sequence). V was pared by 0 bases and J by 1 base, with 3 bases between. CDR3 length: 12 amino acids. Healthy individuals of Caucasian origin from Russia, aged roughly 6 to 95, served as donors. Study-level results: Naive and antigen-experienced cells were not separated, limiting conclusive comparison. Diversity estimates drawn from one million T cells were deemed underestimates.

There are a few counts of this clonotype. Antigen unknown. The gene calls are TRBV20-1 and TRBJ1-1; no definite D call. The sequenced sample was blood. This clonotype was obtained from a woman aged 60-75 years in good health. The CDR3 DNA reads TGCAGTGCTAGAGAGGGGAACACTGAAGCTTTCTTT. Translated: CSAREGNTEAFF.